This T cell receptor (beta chain) was profiled in a study of cytomegalovirus exposure and HLA in healthy donors. General observations from the study: TCR beta sequences reportedly predicted most subjects' HLA-A and HLA-B alleles accurately.

With 60 Vbeta and 13 Jbeta primers, the PCR was carried out. TCRdb's copy holds only in-frame clones and misses some; the assay was immunoSEQ multiplex PCR. The sample contains about 210,000 clones, around four fifths of which appear only once. Comment on this clone: Its antigen is not known.

Trimming left V 1 base short and J 4 bases short, with 7 bases between. This CDR3 region has 13 residues. In germline, CDR1 is LNHDA, CDR2 SQIVND (reference sequence). Healthy donors of bone marrow made up the group. The V and J genes are TRBV19 and TRBJ1-1; perhaps TRBD1 as D (5 bases). The sequence derives from a middle-aged man in good health and CMV-seropositive. Material: PBMCs. For the CDR3, the DNA is TGTGCCAGTAGTATAGGAAGGGGCACTGAAGCTTTCTTT. Translating gives CASSIGRGTEAFF.